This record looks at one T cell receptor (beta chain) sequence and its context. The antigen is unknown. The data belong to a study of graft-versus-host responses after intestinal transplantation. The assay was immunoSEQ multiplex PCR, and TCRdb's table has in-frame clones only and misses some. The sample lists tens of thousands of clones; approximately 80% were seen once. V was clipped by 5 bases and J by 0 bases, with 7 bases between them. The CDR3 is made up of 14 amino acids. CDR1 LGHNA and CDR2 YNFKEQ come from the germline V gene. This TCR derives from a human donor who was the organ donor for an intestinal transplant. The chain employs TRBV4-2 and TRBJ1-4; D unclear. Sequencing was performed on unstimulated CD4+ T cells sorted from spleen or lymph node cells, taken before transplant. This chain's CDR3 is CASSSTSTNEKLFF. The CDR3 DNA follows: TGTGCCAGCAGCTCTACCTCAACTAATGAAAAACTGTTTTTT.